This T cell receptor (beta chain) was captured in a study of blood T cell repertoires in COVID-19. Study information: T cells, B-cell-depleted T cells, or PBMCs supplied cDNA or gDNA.

TCRdb's table, derived via immunoSEQ multiplex PCR, lists solely in-frame clones and lacks some. The sample lists approximately 51,000 clones; about 87% were seen once. From germline, CDR1 is SGHNT and CDR2 YENEEA. V was pared by 5 bases and J by 5 bases, with 10 bases of the junction left unmatched. CDR3 size: 16 residues. This clonotype was obtained from a woman of 80 years or more with COVID-19, enrolled during active disease. The V call is TRBV11-3, the J call TRBJ2-2; TRBD2 matches at 8 bases. Sequencing was carried out using peripheral blood. CDR3 in amino acids: CASSKGLVVGTGELFF. CDR3 in DNA: TGTGCCAGCAGCAAGGGACTAGTGGTAGGGACCGGGGAGCTGTTTTTT. Filled out from reference TRBV11-3 and TRBJ2-2, the complete variable domain reads EAGVVQSPRYKIIEKKQPVAFWCNPISGHNTLYWYLQNLGQGPELLIRYENEEAVDDSQLPKDRFSAERLKGVDSTLKIQPAELGDSAVYLCASSKGLVVGTGELFFGEGSRLTVL.